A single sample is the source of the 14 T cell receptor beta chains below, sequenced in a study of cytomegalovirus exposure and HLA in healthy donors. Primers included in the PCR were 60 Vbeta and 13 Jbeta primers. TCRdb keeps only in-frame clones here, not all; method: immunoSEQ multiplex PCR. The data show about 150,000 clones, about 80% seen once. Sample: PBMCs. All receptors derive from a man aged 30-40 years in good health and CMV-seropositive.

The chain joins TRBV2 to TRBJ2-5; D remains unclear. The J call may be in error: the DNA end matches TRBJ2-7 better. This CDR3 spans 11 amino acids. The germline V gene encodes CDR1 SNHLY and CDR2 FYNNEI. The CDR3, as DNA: TGTGCCAGCGCCCTCTCCTACGAGCAGTACTTC. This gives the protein CASALSYEQYF.

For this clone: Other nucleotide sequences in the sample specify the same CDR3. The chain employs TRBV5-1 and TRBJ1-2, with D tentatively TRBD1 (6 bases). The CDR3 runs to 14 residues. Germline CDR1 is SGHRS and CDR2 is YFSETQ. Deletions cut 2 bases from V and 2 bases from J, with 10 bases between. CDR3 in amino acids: CASSLGGENYGYTF. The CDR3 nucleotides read TGCGCCAGCAGCTTAGGGGGGGAAAACTATGGCTACACCTTC.

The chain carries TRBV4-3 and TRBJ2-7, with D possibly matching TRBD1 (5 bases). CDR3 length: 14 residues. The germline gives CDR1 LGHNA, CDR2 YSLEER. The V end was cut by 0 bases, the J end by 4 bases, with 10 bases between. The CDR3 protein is CASSQDETVYEQYF. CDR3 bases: TGCGCCAGCAGCCAAGATGAGACAGTTTACGAGCAGTACTTC.

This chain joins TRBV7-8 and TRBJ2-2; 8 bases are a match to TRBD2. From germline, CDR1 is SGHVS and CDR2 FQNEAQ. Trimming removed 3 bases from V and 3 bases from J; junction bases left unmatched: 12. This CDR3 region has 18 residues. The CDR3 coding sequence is TGTGCCAGCAGCTTCGTGGGCCGACTAGCGACCCACACCGGGGAGCTGTTTTTT. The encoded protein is CASSFVGRLATHTGELFF. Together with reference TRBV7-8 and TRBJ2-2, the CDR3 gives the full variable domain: GAGVSQSPRYKVAKRGQDVALRCDPISGHVSLFWYQQALGQGPEFLTYFQNEAQLDKSGLPSDRFFAERPEGSVSTLKIQRTQQEDSAVYLCASSFVGRLATHTGELFFGEGSRLTVL.

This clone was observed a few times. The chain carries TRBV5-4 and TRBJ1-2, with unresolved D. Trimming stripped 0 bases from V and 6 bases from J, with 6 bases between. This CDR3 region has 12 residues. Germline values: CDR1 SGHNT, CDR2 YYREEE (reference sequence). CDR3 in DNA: TGTGCCAGCAGCTTGGGAGGGCATGGCTACACCTTC. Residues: CASSLGGHGYTF.

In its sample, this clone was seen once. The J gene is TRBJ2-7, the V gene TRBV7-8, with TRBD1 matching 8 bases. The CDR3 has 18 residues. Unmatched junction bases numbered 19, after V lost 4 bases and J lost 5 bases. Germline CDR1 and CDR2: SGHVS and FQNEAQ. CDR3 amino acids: CASSSSRWPGQGANEQYF. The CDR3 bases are TGTGCCAGCAGCTCAAGTCGTTGGCCTGGGCAGGGGGCTAACGAGCAGTACTTC. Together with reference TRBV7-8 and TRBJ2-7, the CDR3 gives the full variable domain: GAGVSQSPRYKVAKRGQDVALRCDPISGHVSLFWYQQALGQGPEFLTYFQNEAQLDKSGLPSDRFFAERPEGSVSTLKIQRTQQEDSAVYLCASSSSRWPGQGANEQYFGPGTRLTVT.

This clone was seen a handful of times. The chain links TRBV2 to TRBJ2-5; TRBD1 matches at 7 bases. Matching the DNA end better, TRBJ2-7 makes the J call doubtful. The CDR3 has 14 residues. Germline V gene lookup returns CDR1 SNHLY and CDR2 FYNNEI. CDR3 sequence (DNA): TGTGCCAGCCAAAAGACAGGGAGCTCCTACGAGCAGTACTTC. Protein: CASQKTGSSYEQYF.

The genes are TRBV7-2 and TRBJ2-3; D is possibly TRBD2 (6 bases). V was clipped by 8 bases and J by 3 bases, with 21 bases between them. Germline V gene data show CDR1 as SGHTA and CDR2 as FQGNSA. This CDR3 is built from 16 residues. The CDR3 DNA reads TGTGCCAGCCCTACCGGAGGGGATGGGACGACAGATACGCAGTATTTT. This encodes CASPTGGDGTTDTQYF.

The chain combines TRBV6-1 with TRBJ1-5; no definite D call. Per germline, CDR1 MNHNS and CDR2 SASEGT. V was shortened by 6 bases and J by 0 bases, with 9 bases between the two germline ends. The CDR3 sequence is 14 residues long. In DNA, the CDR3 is TGTGCCAGCAGCAGGTCCTCTAGCAATCAGCCCCAGCATTTT. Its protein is CASSRSSSNQPQHF.

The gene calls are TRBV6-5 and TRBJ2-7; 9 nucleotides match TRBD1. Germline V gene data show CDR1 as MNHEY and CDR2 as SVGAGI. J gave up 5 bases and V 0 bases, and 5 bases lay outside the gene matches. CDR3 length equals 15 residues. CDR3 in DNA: TGTGCCAGCAGTTACTCGGGGACAGGGATCGACGAGCAGTACTTC. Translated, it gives CASSYSGTGIDEQYF.

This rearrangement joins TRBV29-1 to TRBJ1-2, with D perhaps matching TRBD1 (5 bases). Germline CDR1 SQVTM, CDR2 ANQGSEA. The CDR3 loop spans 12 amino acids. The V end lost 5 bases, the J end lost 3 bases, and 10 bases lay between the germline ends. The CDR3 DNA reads TGCAGCGTTCTCCGGGACTACTATGGCTACACCTTC. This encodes CSVLRDYYGYTF.

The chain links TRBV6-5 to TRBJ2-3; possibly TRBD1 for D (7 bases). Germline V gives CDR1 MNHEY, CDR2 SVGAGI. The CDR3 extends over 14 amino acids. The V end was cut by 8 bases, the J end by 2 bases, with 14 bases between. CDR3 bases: TGTGCCAGCCGGACAGGCGGGGTCACAGATACGCAGTATTTT. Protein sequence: CASRTGGVTDTQYF.

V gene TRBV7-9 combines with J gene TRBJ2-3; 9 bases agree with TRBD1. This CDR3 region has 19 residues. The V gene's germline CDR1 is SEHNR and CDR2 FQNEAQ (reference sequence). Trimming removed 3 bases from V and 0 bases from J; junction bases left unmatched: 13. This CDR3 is CASSFRWDRDMVSTDTQYF. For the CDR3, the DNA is TGTGCCAGCAGCTTTAGGTGGGACAGGGATATGGTGAGCACAGATACGCAGTATTTT.

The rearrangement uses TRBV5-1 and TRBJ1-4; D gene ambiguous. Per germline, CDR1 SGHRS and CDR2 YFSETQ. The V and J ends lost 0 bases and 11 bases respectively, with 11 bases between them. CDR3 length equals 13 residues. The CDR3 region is CASSLEVGRKLFF. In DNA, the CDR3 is TGCGCCAGCAGCTTGGAGGTGGGGAGGAAACTGTTTTTT.